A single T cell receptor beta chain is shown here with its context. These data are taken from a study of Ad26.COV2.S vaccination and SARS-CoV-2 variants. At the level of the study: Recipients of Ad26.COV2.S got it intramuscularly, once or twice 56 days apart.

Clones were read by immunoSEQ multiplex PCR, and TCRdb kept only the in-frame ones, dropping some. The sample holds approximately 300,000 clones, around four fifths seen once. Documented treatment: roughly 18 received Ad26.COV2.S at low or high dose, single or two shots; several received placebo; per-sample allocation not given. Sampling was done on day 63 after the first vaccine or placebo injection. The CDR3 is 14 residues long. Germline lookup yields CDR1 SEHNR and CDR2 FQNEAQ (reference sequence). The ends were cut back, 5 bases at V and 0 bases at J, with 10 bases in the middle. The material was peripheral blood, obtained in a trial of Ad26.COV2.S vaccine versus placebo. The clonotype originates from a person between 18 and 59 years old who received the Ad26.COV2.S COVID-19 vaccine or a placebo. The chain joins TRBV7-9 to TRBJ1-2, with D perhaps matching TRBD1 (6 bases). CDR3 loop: CASSDDRSNYGYTF. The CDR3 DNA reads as TGTGCCAGCAGCGACGACAGGTCTAACTATGGCTACACCTTC.